These 20 T cell receptor beta chains were all obtained from the same sample, sequenced in a study of radiation and T cells in renal cell carcinoma. Here immunoSEQ multiplex PCR was the method, and the copy in TCRdb shows in-frame clones only, minus some. The sample yields some 150,000 clones, 80% to 90% seen once. The time point: blood 2 weeks post-SBRT. Regarding treatment: 15 Gy SBRT to primary tumor, nephrectomy 4 weeks later. The sequenced sample was blood, obtained from a patient whose treatment included radiotherapy and nephrectomy. These receptors came from a woman between 50 and 59 years old with renal cell carcinoma.

This clone was counted a single time. The chain combines TRBV5-1 with TRBJ1-4; D remains unclear. V lost 4 bases, J lost 0 bases, and 16 bases lay in between. The CDR3 sequence is 17 residues long. Germline V gene data show CDR1 as SGHRS and CDR2 as YFSETQ. The CDR3 here is CASSLDGFQATNEKLFF. The CDR3, as DNA: TGCGCCAGCAGCCTGGACGGCTTCCAAGCAACTAATGAAAAACTGTTTTTT.

This clone has a handful of counts. The V and J genes are TRBV9 and TRBJ2-1, with D possibly being TRBD1 (5 bases). Germline V gene data show CDR1 as SGDLS and CDR2 as YYNGEE. There are 13 residues in the CDR3. Between the trimmed V and J ends, which lost 0 bases and 4 bases, there was a span of 5 bases. The CDR3 bases are TGTGCCAGCAGCGTAGAGGGGTACAATGAGCAGTTCTTC. This gives the protein CASSVEGYNEQFF.

In its sample, this clone was seen once. The rearrangement joins TRBV6-5 to TRBJ1-3; 10 positions agree with TRBD1. Looked up from germline, CDR1 is MNHEY and CDR2 is SVGAGI. This CDR3 is built from 15 residues. V lost 8 bases to trimming and J lost 4 bases; unmatched junction nucleotides: 8. The CDR3: CASSRQGAAGNTIYF. As DNA, the CDR3 is TGTGCCAGCTCCAGACAGGGGGCAGCGGGAAACACCATATATTTT.

The chain recombines TRBV6-5 with TRBJ2-7; D might be TRBD2 (6 bases). CDR3 size: 13 residues. CDR1 and CDR2 from the germline V gene are MNHEY and SVGAGI. Trimming removed 5 bases at V and 4 bases at J, with 12 bases between. The chain's CDR3 is CASSLGTEYEQYF. Written as DNA, the CDR3 is TGTGCCAGCAGTCTCGGGACTGAATACGAGCAGTACTTC.

J is TRBJ1-2 and V is TRBV6-6; TRBD1 matches at 8 bases. The CDR3 extends over 13 amino acids. CDR1 and CDR2 (germline): MNHNY, SVGAGI (reference sequence). V shed 11 bases and J 4 bases; nucleotides not matched to a gene: 9. The CDR3 DNA reads TGTGCCGGTTCGACAGGGGCCTTCTATGGCTACACCTTC. Translating gives CAGSTGAFYGYTF.

This clone was seen more than once but under ten times. V is TRBV7-3 and J is TRBJ1-1, with TRBD1 as a possible D gene (5 bases). V was pared by 5 bases and J by 3 bases, with 13 bases between. The CDR3 is 14 amino acids. Germline V CDR1 and CDR2: SGHTA, FQGTGA. The CDR3 DNA reads as TGTGCCAGCAGCCTGACAGTAAAGGACACTGAAGCTTTCTTT. Encoded protein: CASSLTVKDTEAFF.

The V and J genes are TRBV4-2 and TRBJ1-4; D not certain. Trimming took 1 base from V and 8 from J, leaving 11 bases between them. CDR1 LGHNA and CDR2 YNFKEQ come from the germline V gene. The CDR3 has 14 residues. CDR3 loop: CASSQGMPREKLFF. The CDR3 nucleotides read TGTGCCAGCAGCCAAGGGATGCCCCGCGAAAAACTGTTTTTT.

V usage is TRBV6-5 and J usage is TRBJ2-5; D unresolved. The length of the CDR3 is 13 residues. Germline CDR1 MNHEY, CDR2 SVGAGI. The V gene lost 2 bases and the J gene lost 2 bases, with 6 bases spanning the gap. DNA of the CDR3: TGTGCCAGCAGTTACAACAAGCAAGAGACCCAGTACTTC. It encodes CASSYNKQETQYF.

This chain connects TRBV7-9 to TRBJ1-6; D remains ambiguous. The ends were cut back, 3 bases at V and 7 bases at J, with 7 bases in the middle. Germline values: CDR1 SEHNR, CDR2 FQNEAQ (reference sequence). There are 13 residues in the CDR3. This chain's CDR3 is CASSFEGNSPLHF. DNA of the CDR3: TGTGCCAGCAGCTTTGAAGGGAATTCACCCCTCCACTTT.

This clone occurred once. The chain couples TRBV6-5 to TRBJ1-2; 9 nucleotides agree with TRBD1. Germline V gene sequence: CDR1 MNHEY, CDR2 SVGAGI. J was trimmed by 7 bases and V by 5 bases; bases with no gene match: 8. The CDR3 spans 14 residues. The CDR3 spells CASSRDRESSGYTF. The CDR3 DNA follows: TGTGCCAGCAGTCGGGACAGGGAATCCTCTGGCTACACCTTC.

The J gene is TRBJ2-5, the V gene TRBV10-3; D gene ambiguous. Germline V gene sequence: CDR1 ENHRY, CDR2 SYGVKD. The CDR3 contains 13 residues. The V and J ends lost 4 bases and 4 bases respectively, with 10 bases between them. The CDR3 DNA reads as TGTGCCATCAGTGTGGATCCAAGAGAGACCCAGTACTTC. It encodes CAISVDPRETQYF.

This sequence joins TRBV5-1 and TRBJ1-1; 9 bases fit TRBD1. The CDR3 totals 15 residues. Germline trimming cut 0 bases from V and 4 bases from J; bases unmatched to any gene: 4. The germline gives CDR1 SGHRS, CDR2 YFSETQ. CDR3 region: CASSLDRGLGTEAFF. CDR3 bases: TGCGCCAGCAGCTTGGACAGGGGGCTGGGCACTGAAGCTTTCTTT.

This clone was seen only once. The chain recombines TRBV18 with TRBJ1-2, with D maybe TRBD1 (6 bases). V was pared by 3 bases and J by 2 bases, with 13 bases between. The CDR3 loop spans 15 amino acids. CDR1 and CDR2 (germline): KGHSH, LQKENI. The CDR3 DNA is TGTGCCAGCTCACCTTCACAGGGAGTCAACTATGGCTACACCTTC. Protein sequence: CASSPSQGVNYGYTF.

This chain links TRBV19 with TRBJ1-1; D is ambiguous. The CDR3 sequence is 14 residues long. Germline values: CDR1 LNHDA, CDR2 SQIVND (reference sequence). Trimming pared 7 bases from V and 0 bases from J, leaving 12 bases between. The CDR3 DNA reads as TGTGCCAGTACCTTTTCTCAGCTGAACACTGAAGCTTTCTTT. Translation: CASTFSQLNTEAFF.

In this sample, this clone turned up a few times. This sequence joins TRBV10-1 and TRBJ1-2, with D uncertain. The V end was cut by 8 bases, the J end by 13 bases, with 20 bases between. CDR3 length equals 12 residues. CDR1 and CDR2 from the germline V gene are WNHNN and SYGVQD (reference sequence). The CDR3 here is CASLTTVAEATF. The CDR3 nucleotides read TGCGCCAGCCTGACTACGGTGGCGGAGGCCACCTTC.

The chain recombines TRBV5-1 with TRBJ2-6; D not resolved. The V and J ends lost 1 base and 1 base respectively, with 9 bases between them. CDR3 length: 16 residues. Germline V gives CDR1 SGHRS, CDR2 YFSETQ. Here the CDR3 DNA reads TGCGCCAGCAGCTTGTGGGCCAGTTCTGGGGCCAACGTCCTGACTTTC. Encoded protein: CASSLWASSGANVLTF. The full variable domain, with the rest looked up from reference TRBV5-1 and TRBJ2-6, is KAGVTQTPRYLIKTRGQQVTLSCSPISGHRSVSWYQQTPGQGLQFLFEYFSETQRNKGNFPGRFSGRQFSNSRSEMNVSTLELGDSALYLCASSLWASSGANVLTFGAGSRLTVL.

The V gene is TRBV4-1, the J gene TRBJ1-2; tentatively, D is TRBD1 (6 bases). The CDR3 has 16 amino acids. Germline CDR1 MGHRA, CDR2 YSYEKL. V lost 4 bases and J 2 bases, leaving 17 bases between the germline ends. The CDR3 is CASSPRSGGGNYGYTF. In nucleotides, the CDR3 is TGCGCCAGCAGCCCCCGGTCGGGGGGCGGAAACTATGGCTACACCTTC.

On this clone itself: One end of the junction varies from germline; a read error may be responsible. This sequence joins TRBV11-1 and TRBJ1-1, with a possible D match to TRBD1 (5 bases). CDR1 is SGHAT and CDR2 is FQDESV in the germline V gene (reference sequence). The CDR3 is 11 amino acids. The CDR3 nucleotides read TGTGCCAGCAGCATTGACAGCCCGCTTCACTTT. This codes for CASSIDSPLHF.

V gene TRBV30 combines with J gene TRBJ1-3; possibly TRBD1 for D (5 bases). V dropped 3 bases and J dropped 0 bases, with 12 bases sitting between them. This CDR3 is 15 amino acids long. From germline, CDR1 is GTSNPN and CDR2 SVGIG (reference sequence). CDR3 in amino acids: CAWSVNGGSGNTIYF. CDR3 coding DNA: TGTGCCTGGAGCGTCAACGGGGGCTCTGGAAACACCATATATTTT.

The gene calls are TRBV30 and TRBJ1-1, with D possibly matching TRBD1 (6 bases). This CDR3 comprises 14 residues. Germline loops: CDR1 GTSNPN, CDR2 SVGIG (reference sequence). The ends were cut back, 4 bases at V and 4 bases at J, with 16 bases in the middle. This CDR3 is CAWTRDTMSTEAFF. CDR3 DNA sequence: TGTGCCTGGACCAGGGACACGATGAGCACTGAAGCTTTCTTT.